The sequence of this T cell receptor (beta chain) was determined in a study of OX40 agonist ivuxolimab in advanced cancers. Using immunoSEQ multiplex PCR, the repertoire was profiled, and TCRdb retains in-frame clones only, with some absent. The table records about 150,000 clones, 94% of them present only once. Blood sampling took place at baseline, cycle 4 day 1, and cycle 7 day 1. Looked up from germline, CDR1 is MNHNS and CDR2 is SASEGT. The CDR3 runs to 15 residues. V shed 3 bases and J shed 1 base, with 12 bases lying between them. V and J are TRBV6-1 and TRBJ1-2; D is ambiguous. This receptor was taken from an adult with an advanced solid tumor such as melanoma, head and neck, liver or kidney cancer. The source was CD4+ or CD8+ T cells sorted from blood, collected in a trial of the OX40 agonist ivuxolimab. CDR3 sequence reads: CASSERARGNYGYTF. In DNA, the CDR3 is TGTGCCAGCAGTGAGAGGGCCCGGGGTAACTATGGCTACACCTTC.